Listed here are 5 T cell receptor beta chains from one sample, sequenced in a study of human T cells and chemical hapten exposure. Time point here: patch test 1, 2 weeks after DPC sensitization. The treatment was: therapeutic diphenylcyclopropenone sensitization with weekly scalp DPC. Via MiXCR, TCRdb re-called the RACE reads, giving one row per CDR3 protein. The table has 150,000 to 200,000 distinct CDR3 sequences, about a fifth seen once. The sequencing here drew on whole blood, taken in connection with sensitization to the hapten diphenylcyclopropenone (DPC). The receptor source for this set is a woman between 50 and 59 years old with alopecia areata. Some clones in this sample may be carry-over from other donors' samples.

The rearrangement joins TRBV7-2 to TRBJ2-7; TRBD2 matches at 11 bases. The CDR3 has 17 residues. Germline V lookup: CDR1 SGHTA, CDR2 FQGNSA. The ends lost 5 bases at V and 4 bases at J; junction bases unmatched: 13. In DNA form, the CDR3 reads TGTGCCAGCAGCCCCGCGTTCCTAGCGGGAGGTCGGTACGAGCAGTACTTC. As protein: CASSPAFLAGGRYEQYF.

The rearrangement joins TRBV7-9 to TRBJ1-4, with a weak D call TRBD1 (5 bases). The length of the CDR3 is 14 residues. Trimming stripped 2 bases from V and 6 bases from J, with 10 bases between. The V gene's germline CDR1 is SEHNR and CDR2 FQNEAQ (reference sequence). CDR3: CASSLSGAHEKLFF. In nucleotides, the CDR3 is TGTGCCAGCAGCTTATCTGGGGCCCATGAAAAACTGTTTTTT.

This clonotype was counted a few times. V gene TRBV15 combines with J gene TRBJ2-1, with 10 positions matching TRBD1. CDR1 is LNHNV and CDR2 is YYDKDF in the germline V gene (reference sequence). The trim removed 4 bases at V and 7 bases at J, leaving 13 bases unmatched. The CDR3 is made up of 17 amino acids. The CDR3 nucleotides read TGTGCCACCAGCACGGGACAGGGGTTTTTTGGGAAAAATGAGCAGTTCTTC. It encodes CATSTGQGFFGKNEQFF.

This clonotype was counted only a few times. The genes are TRBV10-3 and TRBJ1-1; 9 bases are a match to TRBD1. V lost 2 bases, J lost 3 bases, and 4 bases stayed unmatched. CDR1 is ENHRY and CDR2 is SYGVKD in the germline V gene. The CDR3 has 15 residues. The CDR3, as DNA: TGTGCCATCAGTGAGGCCACAGGGGGCTACACTGAAGCTTTCTTT. Encoded protein: CAISEATGGYTEAFF.

This chain uses TRBV5-4 with TRBJ1-6, with 8 positions matching TRBD1. V shed 4 bases and J 10 bases; nucleotides not matched to a gene: 10. The CDR3 totals 15 residues. Germline V gives CDR1 SGHNT, CDR2 YYREEE (reference sequence). The CDR3 region is CASSLDQGAGSPLHF. The CDR3 DNA reads TGTGCCAGCAGCCTTGATCAGGGGGCTGGATCACCCCTCCACTTT. The full variable domain, rest sourced from reference TRBV5-4 and TRBJ1-6, is ETGVTQSPTHLIKTRGQQVTLRCSSQSGHNTVSWYQQALGQGPQFIFQYYREEENGRGNFPPRFSGLQFPNYSSELNVNALELDDSALYLCASSLDQGAGSPLHFGNGTRLTVT.